This T cell receptor beta chain emerged from a study of shared clonotypes between healthy human individuals. Deletions cut 2 bases from V and 4 bases from J, with 11 bases between. The V gene's germline CDR1 is MNHEY and CDR2 SMNVEV (reference sequence). The CDR3 spans 14 residues. The assay was run at deep level. Authors' methods: Junction-only sequences without quality scores were provided by ImmunoSEQ, so filtering was different. Assay used: immunoSEQ multiplex PCR; TCRdb lists only in-frame clones, some missing. Clone size and the V and J calls come from that table; the DNA yielded D and trimming. The data contain approximately 400,000 clones, roughly 96% of them singletons. Study-wide results and caveats: The naive CD4 repertoires of a handful of donors were compared, and approximately 5% of clonotypes were shared.

About this clone: Antigen specificity is unknown.

The material sequenced was memory CD8+ T cells sorted from blood. The subset: CD45RO+ cells pooled with CCR7-negative TemRA cells. The chain has TRBV27 and TRBJ1-1; a possible D gene is TRBD1 (6 bases). This receptor was obtained from a man under 40 in good health. The chain's CDR3 is CASSLKVQGTEAFF. For the CDR3, the DNA is TGTGCCAGCAGTTTAAAGGTACAGGGCACTGAAGCTTTCTTT.